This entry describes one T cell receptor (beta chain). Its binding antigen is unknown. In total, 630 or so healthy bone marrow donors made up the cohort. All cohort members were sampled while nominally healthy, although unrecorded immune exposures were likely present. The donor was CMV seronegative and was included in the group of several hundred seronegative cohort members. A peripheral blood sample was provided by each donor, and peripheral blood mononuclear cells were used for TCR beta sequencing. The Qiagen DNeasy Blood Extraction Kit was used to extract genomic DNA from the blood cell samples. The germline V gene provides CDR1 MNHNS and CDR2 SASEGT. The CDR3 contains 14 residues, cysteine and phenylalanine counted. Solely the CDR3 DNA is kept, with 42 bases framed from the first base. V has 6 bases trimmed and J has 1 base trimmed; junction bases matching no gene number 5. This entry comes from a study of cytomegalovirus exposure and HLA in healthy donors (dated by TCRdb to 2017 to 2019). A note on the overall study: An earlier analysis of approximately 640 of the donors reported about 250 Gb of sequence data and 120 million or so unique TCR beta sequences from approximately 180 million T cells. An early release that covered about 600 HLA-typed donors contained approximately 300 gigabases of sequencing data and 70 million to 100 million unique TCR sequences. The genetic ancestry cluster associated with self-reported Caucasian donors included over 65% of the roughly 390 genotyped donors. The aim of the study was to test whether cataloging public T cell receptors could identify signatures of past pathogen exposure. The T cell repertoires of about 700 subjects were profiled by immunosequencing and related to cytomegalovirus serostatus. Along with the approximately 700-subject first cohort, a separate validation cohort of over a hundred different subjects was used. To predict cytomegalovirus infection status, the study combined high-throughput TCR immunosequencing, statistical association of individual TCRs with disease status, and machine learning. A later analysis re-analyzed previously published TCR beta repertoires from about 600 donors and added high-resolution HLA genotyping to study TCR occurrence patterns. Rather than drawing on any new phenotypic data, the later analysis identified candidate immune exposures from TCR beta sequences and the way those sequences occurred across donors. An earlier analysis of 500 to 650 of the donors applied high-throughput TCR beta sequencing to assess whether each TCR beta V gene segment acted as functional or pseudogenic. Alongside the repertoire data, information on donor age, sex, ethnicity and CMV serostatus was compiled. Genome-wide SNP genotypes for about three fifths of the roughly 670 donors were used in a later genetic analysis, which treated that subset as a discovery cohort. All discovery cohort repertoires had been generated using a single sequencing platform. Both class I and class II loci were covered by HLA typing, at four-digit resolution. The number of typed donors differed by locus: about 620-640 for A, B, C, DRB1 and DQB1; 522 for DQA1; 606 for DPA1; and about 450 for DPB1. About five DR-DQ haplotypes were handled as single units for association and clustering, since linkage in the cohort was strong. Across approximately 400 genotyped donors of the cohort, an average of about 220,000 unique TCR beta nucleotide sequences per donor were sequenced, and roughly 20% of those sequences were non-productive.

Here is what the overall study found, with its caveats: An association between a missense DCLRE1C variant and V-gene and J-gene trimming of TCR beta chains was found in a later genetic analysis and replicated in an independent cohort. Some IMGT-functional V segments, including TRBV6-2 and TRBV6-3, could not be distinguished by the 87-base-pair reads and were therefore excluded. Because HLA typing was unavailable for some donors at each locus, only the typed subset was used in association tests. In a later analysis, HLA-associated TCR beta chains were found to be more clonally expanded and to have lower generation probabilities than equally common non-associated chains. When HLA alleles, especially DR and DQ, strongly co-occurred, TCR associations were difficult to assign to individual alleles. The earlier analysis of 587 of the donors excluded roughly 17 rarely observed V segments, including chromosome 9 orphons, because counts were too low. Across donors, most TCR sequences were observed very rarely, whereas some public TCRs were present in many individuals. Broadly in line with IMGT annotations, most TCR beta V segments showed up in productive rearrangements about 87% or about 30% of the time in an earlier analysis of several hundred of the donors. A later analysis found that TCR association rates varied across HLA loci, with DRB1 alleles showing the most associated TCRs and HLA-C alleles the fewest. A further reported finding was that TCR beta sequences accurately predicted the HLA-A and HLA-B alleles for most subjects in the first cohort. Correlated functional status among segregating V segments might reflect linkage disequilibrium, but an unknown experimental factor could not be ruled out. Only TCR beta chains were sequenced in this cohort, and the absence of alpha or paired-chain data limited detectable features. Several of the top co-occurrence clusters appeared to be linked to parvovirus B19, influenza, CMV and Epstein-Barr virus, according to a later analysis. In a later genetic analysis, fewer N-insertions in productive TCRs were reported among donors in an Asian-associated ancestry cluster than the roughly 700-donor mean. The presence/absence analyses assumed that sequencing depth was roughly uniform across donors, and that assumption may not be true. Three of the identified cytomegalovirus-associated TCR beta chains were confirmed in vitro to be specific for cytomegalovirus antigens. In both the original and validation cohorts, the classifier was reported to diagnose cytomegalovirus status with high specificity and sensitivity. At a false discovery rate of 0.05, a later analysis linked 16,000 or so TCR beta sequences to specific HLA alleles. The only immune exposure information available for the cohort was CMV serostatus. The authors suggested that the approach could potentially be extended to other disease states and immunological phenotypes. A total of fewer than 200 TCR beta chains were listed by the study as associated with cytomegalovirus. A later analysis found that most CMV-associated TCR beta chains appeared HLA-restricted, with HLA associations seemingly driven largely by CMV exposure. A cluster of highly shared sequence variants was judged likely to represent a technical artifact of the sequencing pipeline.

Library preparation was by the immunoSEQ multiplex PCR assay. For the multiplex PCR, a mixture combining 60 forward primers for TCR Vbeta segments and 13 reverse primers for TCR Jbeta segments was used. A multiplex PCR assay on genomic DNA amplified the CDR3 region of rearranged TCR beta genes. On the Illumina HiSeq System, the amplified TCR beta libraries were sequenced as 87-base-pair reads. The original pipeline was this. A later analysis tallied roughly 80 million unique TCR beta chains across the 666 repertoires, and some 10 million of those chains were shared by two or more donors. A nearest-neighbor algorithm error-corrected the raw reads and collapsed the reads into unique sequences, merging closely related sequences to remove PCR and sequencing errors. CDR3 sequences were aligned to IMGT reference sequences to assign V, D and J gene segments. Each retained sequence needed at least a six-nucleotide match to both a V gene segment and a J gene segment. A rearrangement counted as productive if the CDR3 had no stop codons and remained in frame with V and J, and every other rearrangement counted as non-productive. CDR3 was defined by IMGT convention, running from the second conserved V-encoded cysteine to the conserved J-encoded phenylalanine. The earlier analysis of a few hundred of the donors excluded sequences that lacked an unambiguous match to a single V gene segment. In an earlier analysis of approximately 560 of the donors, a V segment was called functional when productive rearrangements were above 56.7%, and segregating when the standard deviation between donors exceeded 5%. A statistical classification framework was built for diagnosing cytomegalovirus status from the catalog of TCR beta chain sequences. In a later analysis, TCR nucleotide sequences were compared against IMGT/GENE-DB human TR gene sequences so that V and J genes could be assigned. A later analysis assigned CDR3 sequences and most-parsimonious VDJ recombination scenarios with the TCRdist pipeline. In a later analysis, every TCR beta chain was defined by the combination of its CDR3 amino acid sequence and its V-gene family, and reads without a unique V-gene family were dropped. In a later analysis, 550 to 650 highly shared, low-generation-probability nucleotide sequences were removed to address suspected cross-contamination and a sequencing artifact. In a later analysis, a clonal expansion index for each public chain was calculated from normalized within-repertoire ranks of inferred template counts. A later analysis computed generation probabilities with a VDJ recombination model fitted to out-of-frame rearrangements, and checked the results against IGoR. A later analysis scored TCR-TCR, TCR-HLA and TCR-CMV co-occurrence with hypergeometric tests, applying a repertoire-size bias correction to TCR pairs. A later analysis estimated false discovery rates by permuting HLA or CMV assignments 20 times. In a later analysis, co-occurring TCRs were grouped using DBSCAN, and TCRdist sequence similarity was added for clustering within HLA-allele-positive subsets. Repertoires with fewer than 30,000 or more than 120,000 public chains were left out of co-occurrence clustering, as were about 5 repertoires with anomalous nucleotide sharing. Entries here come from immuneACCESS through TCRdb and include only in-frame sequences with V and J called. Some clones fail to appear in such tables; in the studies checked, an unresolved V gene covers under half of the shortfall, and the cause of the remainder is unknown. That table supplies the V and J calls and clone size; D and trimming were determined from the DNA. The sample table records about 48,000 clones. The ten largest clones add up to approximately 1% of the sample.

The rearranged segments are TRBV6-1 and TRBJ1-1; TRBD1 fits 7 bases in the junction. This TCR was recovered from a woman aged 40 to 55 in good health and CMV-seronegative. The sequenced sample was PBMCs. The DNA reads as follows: TGTGCCAGCAGACGGGGACAGCCGAACACTGAAGCTTTCTTT. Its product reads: CASRRGQPNTEAFF.